Presented here are 17 T cell receptor beta chains from one specimen sequenced in a study of T-cell reconstitution after alpha-beta-depleted transplantation in children. A TCRbeta library incorporating unique molecular identifiers was prepared. TCRdb passed the PCR reads through MiXCR, listing each CDR3 protein once. The repertoire holds hundreds of thousands of distinct CDR3 sequences, with around 13% as singletons. Material: PBMCs, obtained before TCRalphabeta/CD19-depleted stem cell transplant. The receptors originated from a girl aged 2-10 years with congenital amegakaryocytic thrombocytopenia, due to receive a stem cell transplant.

This clonotype was recorded a few times. The chain employs TRBV7-2 and TRBJ2-2; D unresolved. This CDR3 region has 13 residues. Germline V gene lookup returns CDR1 SGHTA and CDR2 FQGNSA. The V end was cut by 5 bases, the J end by 7 bases, with 11 bases between. DNA for the CDR3: TGTGCCAGCAGCGTAGATCTGCACGGGGAGCTGTTTTTT. Its translation: CASSVDLHGELFF.

This clonotype showed up many times. The V call is TRBV4-1, the J call TRBJ2-7; 10 nucleotides align to TRBD2. Trimming at V came to 3 bases and at J to 4 bases, leaving 9 bases not matched to a gene. CDR3 length: 16 amino acids. In germline, CDR1 is MGHRA, CDR2 YSYEKL. CDR3 protein: CASSQYQREGQYEQYF. The CDR3 DNA reads as TGCGCCAGCAGCCAGTATCAGCGGGAGGGCCAATACGAGCAGTACTTC.

This clonotype was seen a few times. The chain joins TRBV20-1 to TRBJ2-7; D is uncertain. Trimming removed 2 bases from V and 5 bases from J, with 16 bases in between. This CDR3 has 14 amino acids. Germline CDR1 reads DFQATT; CDR2 reads SNEGSKA (reference sequence). The CDR3 DNA follows: TGCAGTGCTAGACCCCCAAGCGTTCGGGACGAGCAGTACTTC. Amino acids: CSARPPSVRDEQYF.

Ten or more counts support this clonotype. The chain has TRBV20-1 and TRBJ2-7; D unclear. V lost 0 bases and J 1 base, leaving 10 bases between the germline ends. The CDR3 extends over 14 amino acids. The germline CDR1 and CDR2 sequences are DFQATT and SNEGSKA (reference sequence). The DNA for the CDR3 is TGCAGTGCTAGAGAGGGTAGTCCATCCTACGAGCAGTACTTC. Its translation: CSAREGSPSYEQYF.

The chain uses TRBV19 and TRBJ2-7; 7 bases agree with TRBD2. The CDR3 is 14 amino acids. Trimming removed 11 bases from V and 6 bases from J; junction bases left unmatched: 16. CDR1 LNHDA and CDR2 SQIVND come from the germline V gene (reference sequence). The CDR3, as DNA: TGTGCCGTAAAAGCGGGATCTGATCCCCTCGAGCAGTACTTC. Translated: CAVKAGSDPLEQYF.

The V gene is TRBV27, the J gene TRBJ2-1, with 9 bases lining up with TRBD2. This CDR3 is 16 amino acids long. V gave up 3 bases and J gave up 2 bases; unmatched junction bases: 5. The germline gives CDR1 MNHEY, CDR2 SMNVEV (reference sequence). CDR3 sequence: CASSLRGLAAYNEQFF. The CDR3 DNA is TGTGCCAGCAGTTTGCGGGGACTAGCAGCCTACAATGAGCAGTTCTTC.

This clonotype was counted many times. This chain's CDR3 is CSSKDGLNTEAFF. The CDR3 DNA follows: TGCAGCAGCAAGGACGGGTTGAACACTGAAGCTTTCTTT. The V and J genes are TRBV29-1 and TRBJ1-1; D is unresolved. V was clipped by 8 bases and J by 0 bases, with 13 bases between them. CDR1 and CDR2 (germline): SQVTM, ANQGSEA. The CDR3 runs to 13 residues.

In its sample, this clonotype was seen many times. V gene TRBV10-2 combines with J gene TRBJ2-3; D gene uncertain. V was pared by 3 bases and J by 5 bases, with 9 bases between. CDR3 length equals 13 residues. Germline CDR1 WSHSY, CDR2 SAAADI. The DNA for the CDR3 is TGCGCCAGCAGTGACGGTCCGAGAGATACGCAGTATTTT. This gives the protein CASSDGPRDTQYF.

This clonotype was counted at least ten times. This sequence joins TRBV6-5 and TRBJ2-7, with D uncertain. Looked up from germline, CDR1 is MNHEY and CDR2 is SVGAGI. The CDR3 extends over 16 amino acids. V dropped 2 bases and J dropped 0 bases, with 14 bases sitting between them. This CDR3 reads CASSYERDTFSYEQYF. Here the CDR3 DNA reads TGTGCCAGCAGTTACGAGCGAGACACTTTCTCCTACGAGCAGTACTTC.

This clonotype came up many times. V gene TRBV5-1 combines with J gene TRBJ2-7; maybe TRBD1 (6 bases). Trimming shortened V by 4 bases and J by 3 bases, and 20 bases separated the two germline ends. Germline CDR1 is SGHRS and CDR2 is YFSETQ. The CDR3 is 16 residues long. CDR3 region: CASSQQDSRLNYEQYF. Here the CDR3 DNA reads TGCGCCAGCAGCCAACAGGACAGTCGACTTAACTACGAGCAGTACTTC.

This clonotype has at least ten counts. CDR3 nucleotides: TGCAGTGCTAGAGCAAGCGGGAGTTTCAATGAGCAGTTCTTC. This gives the protein CSARASGSFNEQFF. The genes are TRBV20-1 and TRBJ2-1, with 8 bases identical to TRBD2. Trimming at V came to 1 base and at J to 6 bases, leaving 5 bases not matched to a gene. The CDR3 extends over 14 amino acids. Germline-derived CDR1 and CDR2 are DFQATT and SNEGSKA (reference sequence).

This clonotype came up many times. This sequence joins TRBV20-1 and TRBJ2-7; D is uncertain. The V and J ends lost 4 bases and 3 bases respectively, with 7 bases between them. In germline, CDR1 is DFQATT, CDR2 SNEGSKA (reference sequence). The CDR3 totals 11 residues. In DNA, the CDR3 is TGCAGTGCTAAAGATGACTACGAGCAGTACTTC. Amino acid sequence: CSAKDDYEQYF.

CDR3: CASSPASGNSIDTQYF. The CDR3 DNA reads as TGTGCCAGCTCACCCGCTAGCGGGAATTCAATAGATACGCAGTATTTT. This chain connects TRBV18 to TRBJ2-3; 9 positions agree with TRBD2. Germline V lookup: CDR1 KGHSH, CDR2 LQKENI. The V and J ends lost 3 bases and 5 bases, in that order; junction bases with no gene match: 9. The CDR3 extends over 16 amino acids.

This clonotype was detected many times. The chain carries TRBV29-1 and TRBJ2-5; unclear D gene. The CDR3 runs 11 residues. The germline CDR1 and CDR2 sequences are SQVTM and ANQGSEA. V was cut by 5 bases and J by 4 bases, with 8 bases left in between. CDR3 in DNA: TGCAGCGTTTTATGGGGAGAGACCCAGTACTTC. As protein: CSVLWGETQYF.

A word on this clonotype: A much bigger clone sits one base away, suggesting this may be a read error. The chain combines TRBV12-3 or TRBV12-4 with TRBJ2-7; 10 bases agree with TRBD1. The CDR3 length is 15 residues. The CDR3 sequence: CASGLGGTGDYEQYF. In nucleotides, the CDR3 is TGTGCCAGCGGTTTAGGGGGGACAGGGGATTACGAGCAGTACTTC.

The chain's CDR3 is CSLKGVTEAFF. The CDR3 DNA reads as TGCAGTCTGAAAGGGGTTACTGAAGCTTTCTTT. The chain combines TRBV20-1 with TRBJ1-1, with D possibly TRBD1 on 5 matching bases. Germline values: CDR1 DFQATT, CDR2 SNEGSKA (reference sequence). Trimming pared 8 bases from V and 5 bases from J, leaving 12 bases between. This CDR3 is 11 amino acids long.

The chain recombines TRBV10-3 with TRBJ1-6; unclear D gene. The CDR3 extends over 12 amino acids. Trimming removed 11 bases at V and 5 bases at J, with 10 bases between. Germline V gives CDR1 ENHRY, CDR2 SYGVKD. The DNA of the CDR3 is TGTGCCTCCCGGACCGATAATTCACCCCTCCACTTT. Protein: CASRTDNSPLHF.